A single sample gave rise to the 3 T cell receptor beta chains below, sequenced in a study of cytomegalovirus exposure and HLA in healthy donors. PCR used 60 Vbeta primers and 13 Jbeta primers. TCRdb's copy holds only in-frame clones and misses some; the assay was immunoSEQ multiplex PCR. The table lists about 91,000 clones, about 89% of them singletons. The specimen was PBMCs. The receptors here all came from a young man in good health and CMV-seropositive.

Written as DNA, the CDR3 is TGTGCCAGCTCAGGGGGCACAGGAAACACCATATATTTT. Translating it yields CASSGGTGNTIYF. The chain links TRBV18 to TRBJ1-3; D is possibly TRBD1 (6 bases). This CDR3 region has 13 residues. Germline V CDR1 and CDR2: KGHSH, LQKENI. V was cut by 5 bases and J by 4 bases, with 9 bases left in between.

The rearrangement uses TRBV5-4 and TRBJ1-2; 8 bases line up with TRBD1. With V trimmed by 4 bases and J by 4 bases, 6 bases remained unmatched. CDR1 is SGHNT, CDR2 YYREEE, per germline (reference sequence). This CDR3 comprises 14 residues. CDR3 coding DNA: TGTGCCAGCAGCCCGGACAGGGCGACCTATGGCTACACCTTC. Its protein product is CASSPDRATYGYTF.

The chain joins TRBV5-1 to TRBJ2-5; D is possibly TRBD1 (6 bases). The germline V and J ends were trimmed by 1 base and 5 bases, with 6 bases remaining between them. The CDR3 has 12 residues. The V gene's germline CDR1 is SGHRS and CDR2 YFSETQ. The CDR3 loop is CASSLTGETQYF. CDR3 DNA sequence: TGCGCCAGCAGCTTGACAGGGGAGACCCAGTACTTC.